This T cell receptor beta chain stems from a study of cytomegalovirus exposure and HLA in healthy donors. The wider study: Samples from HLA-typed donors yielded about 80 million unique TCRs in an early data release. Broader study findings: For most TCR beta V segments, an earlier analysis put the productive rate at about 87% or about 30% of the time. Most TCR sequences were uncommon, yet certain public TCRs appeared in many donors.

In regard to this clone: What it binds is unknown.

The CDR3 length is 14 residues. Trimming removed 3 bases from V and 7 bases from J, with 16 bases in between. Germline lookup yields CDR1 SGDLS and CDR2 YYNGEE. The donors (healthy individuals) were bone marrow donors. Researchers ran the PCR with 60 Vbeta and 13 Jbeta primers. Repertoires were generated with immunoSEQ multiplex PCR, while TCRdb's copy carries only in-frame clones and drops some. The data contain 150,000 to 200,000 clones, 80% to 90% of them singletons. The TCR comes from a girl aged 10-17 years in good health and CMV-seropositive. The specimen sequenced was PBMCs. The V gene is TRBV9, the J gene TRBJ1-1; D is possibly TRBD1 (5 bases). The CDR3 nucleotides are TGTGCCAGCAGCGGCGGGGGGGGGACCCATGAAGCTTTCTTT. Translating it yields CASSGGGGTHEAFF.